The entry below describes one T cell receptor (beta chain). No antigen is known for it. This CDR3 is built from 13 residues. V trimming: 5 bases; J trimming: 13 bases; junction bases outside the gene matches: 13. Germline V gene lookup returns CDR1 SSHAT and CDR2 FNYEAQ (reference sequence). The data were obtained in a study of blood T cells in healthy people across ages. Overall study findings and caveats: Roughly linearly, TCR beta diversity per million T cells fell as age increased.

PCR was performed a second time for about 6 to 11 cycles using a sample-barcoded 5' primer and a J-beta primer mix. TCRdb used MiXCR to reprocess the 5' RACE reads, holding one entry per CDR3 protein. The sample includes 750,000 to 950,000 distinct CDR3 sequences, around 25% seen only once; the top ten take less than 3.5%. The same sample was also studied in work on T cells of mothers and their children. That study adds: More than five children and their three healthy Caucasian mothers were the donors. T cell clones that were persistent and microchimeric went undetected.

This chain connects TRBV7-7 to TRBJ2-5, with TRBD2 matching 7 bases. This sequence originates from a boy between 10 and 17 years old in good health. The sequenced material came from blood. This CDR3 is CASSPDRDYEPYF. In nucleotides, the CDR3 is TGTGCCAGCAGCCCAGACCGGGACTACGAGCCGTACTTC.